The 13 T cell receptor beta chains presented below share a single source sample, sequenced in a study of identical twins. TCRdb redid the calling of the 5' RACE reads with MiXCR, one entry per CDR3 protein. Among about 190,000 distinct CDR3 sequences listed, roughly 15% were seen once. A further study also used this sample, focusing on T cells expressing NK-cell markers.

The sample consisted of CD8+ T cells sorted from blood. Receptors originate from a young woman in good health.

Ten or more counts support this clonotype. The chain combines TRBV5-6 with TRBJ1-4; D remains ambiguous. Per the germline V gene, CDR1 is SGHDT and CDR2 is YYEEEE. Trimming removed 1 base at V and 8 bases at J, with 9 bases between. The CDR3 totals 13 residues. DNA of the CDR3: TGTGCCAGCAGCTTGATTTTGGAGGAAAAACTGTTTTTT. Amino acids: CASSLILEEKLFF.

V and J are TRBV10-1 and TRBJ2-5, with 10 bases fitting TRBD2. Germline CDR1 reads WNHNN; CDR2 reads SYGVQD (reference sequence). Trimming removed 9 bases from V and 10 bases from J; junction bases left unmatched: 20. CDR3 size: 16 residues. DNA of the CDR3: TGCGCCAGGAAAACCTGGGCTAGCGGGAGCCCTTGGGACCAGTACTTC. It yields the protein CARKTWASGSPWDQYF.

This clonotype was detected only a few times. Written as DNA, the CDR3 is TGCAGTGCTAGAGAAAGGACAGAGATTGACGAGCAGTACTTC. The encoded protein is CSARERTEIDEQYF. The rearrangement joins TRBV20-1 to TRBJ2-7, with a weak D call TRBD1 (6 bases). This CDR3 has 14 residues. Germline assignment: CDR1 DFQATT and CDR2 SNEGSKA (reference sequence). Trimming removed 0 bases from V and 5 bases from J, with 14 bases in between.

This clonotype was recorded a few times. The rearrangement links TRBV12-3 or TRBV12-4 to TRBJ1-1; unclear D gene. Trimming took 2 bases from V and 1 from J, leaving 17 bases between them. The CDR3 extends over 17 amino acids. The CDR3 DNA follows: TGTGCCAGCAGTTTATGGGCCCCTCTTCAATCGAACACTGAAGCTTTCTTT. Protein product: CASSLWAPLQSNTEAFF.

This chain joins TRBV10-2 and TRBJ1-5; tentatively, D is TRBD1 (5 bases). The V gene's germline CDR1 is WSHSY and CDR2 SAAADI. This CDR3 has 13 amino acids. Trimming left V 6 bases short and J 3 bases short, with 9 bases between. The CDR3, as DNA: TGCGCCAGCAGGAGGGGCTTCAATCAGCCCCAGCATTTT. Translated, it gives CASRRGFNQPQHF.

The chain carries TRBV11-2 and TRBJ2-5; the D is unclear. CDR1 is SGHAT and CDR2 is FQNNGV in the germline V gene. Trimming left V 4 bases short and J 5 bases short, with 17 bases between. This CDR3 is built from 15 residues. The CDR3 region has the DNA TGTGCCAGCAGCTCAAACGGCGTGGATGGCGAGACCCAGTACTTC. This codes for CASSSNGVDGETQYF.

This clonotype was detected only a few times. V and J are TRBV20-1 and TRBJ2-2; 8 nucleotides align to TRBD1. V shed 3 bases, J shed 0 bases, and the junction held 3 bases outside the gene matches. CDR3 length: 15 amino acids. CDR1 is DFQATT and CDR2 is SNEGSKA in the germline V gene (reference sequence). The CDR3: CSARLRGPNTGELFF. DNA for the CDR3: TGCAGTGCTAGGCTCAGGGGGCCGAACACCGGGGAGCTGTTTTTT.

The rearrangement joins TRBV6-2 or TRBV6-3 to TRBJ1-1, with D unclear. The length of the CDR3 is 12 residues. V was cut by 2 bases and J by 8 bases, with 9 bases left in between. CDR1 and CDR2 (germline): MNHEY, SVGEGT. The CDR3, as DNA: TGTGCCAGCAGTTACAGGCTTCGGGAAGCTTTCTTT. Translating it yields CASSYRLREAFF.

The chain couples TRBV5-1 to TRBJ2-7; the D gene is possibly TRBD1 (6 bases). CDR3 size: 16 residues. V dropped 3 bases and J dropped 4 bases, with 20 bases sitting between them. Per germline, CDR1 SGHRS and CDR2 YFSETQ. CDR3 amino acids: CASSSTQGEVGYEQYF. CDR3 coding DNA: TGCGCCAGCAGCTCGACACAGGGAGAGGTGGGGTACGAGCAGTACTTC.

The CDR3 bases are TGTGCCAGCAGGCCCCGGACTAGCGGGGGAAAGACCCAGTACTTC. Translated, it gives CASRPRTSGGKTQYF. The chain joins TRBV6-1 to TRBJ2-5, with 13 bases aligning to TRBD2. This CDR3 comprises 15 residues. V shed 6 bases and J 6 bases; nucleotides not matched to a gene: 7. The germline gives CDR1 MNHNS, CDR2 SASEGT.

DNA for the CDR3: TGTGCCAGCAGCCAAGATCGCCCAATTCTCCGCGGGCAGTACTTC. Amino acids: CASSQDRPILRGQYF. The V and J genes are TRBV3-1 and TRBJ2-7, with D hard to call. V was cut by 0 bases and J by 9 bases, with 18 bases left in between. Germline V gene data show CDR1 as LGHDT and CDR2 as YNNKEL (reference sequence). This CDR3 has 15 amino acids.

The J gene is TRBJ2-2, the V gene TRBV11-2; D not resolved. The CDR3 is 13 residues long. CDR1 SGHAT and CDR2 FQNNGV come from the germline V gene. With 5 bases removed from V and 6 bases from J, the gap between germline ends came to 10 bases. CDR3 sequence: CASSPALAGELFF. The CDR3 coding sequence is TGTGCCAGCAGCCCCGCCTTGGCCGGGGAGCTGTTTTTT.

V and J are TRBV13 and TRBJ2-7; 7 bases align to TRBD1. The CDR3 is 13 amino acids. CDR1 PRHDT and CDR2 FYEKMQ come from the germline V gene (reference sequence). J lost 4 bases, V lost 10 bases, and 10 bases had no gene match. DNA for the CDR3: TGTGCCATGGGGACAGACAGGGATTACGAGCAGTACTTC. Translated, it gives CAMGTDRDYEQYF.